This TCR beta chain was found in a study of T cell responses to AZD1222 COVID-19 vaccine. Findings and caveats of the study: Repertoire samples came only from after the peak T cell response. Baseline antibody screening turned up just five to seven seropositive AZD1222 recipients. Spike regions recognized by vaccine-associated CD4 TCRs spanned the protein, led by 160-218 and 743-854. Females made up more of the donors, who were largely white British, and clonal diversity may have come out too low.

V lost 2 bases and J 8 bases, leaving 9 bases between the germline ends. The CDR3 runs 12 residues. Of note for this clone: As yet, its antigen is unknown.

Data came from immunoSEQ multiplex PCR; TCRdb stores just in-frame clones and leaves some out. Among roughly 180,000 clones, 90% were seen once, and the ten largest hold less than 3%. This TCR came from an adult in good health. The chain couples TRBV12-3 or TRBV12-4 to TRBJ1-2; D gene uncertain. The material was peripheral blood, obtained on day 0 of AZD1222 vaccination. The CDR3 protein is CASSLRFGGYTF. CDR3 nucleotides: TGTGCCAGCAGTTTAAGGTTTGGGGGCTACACCTTC.